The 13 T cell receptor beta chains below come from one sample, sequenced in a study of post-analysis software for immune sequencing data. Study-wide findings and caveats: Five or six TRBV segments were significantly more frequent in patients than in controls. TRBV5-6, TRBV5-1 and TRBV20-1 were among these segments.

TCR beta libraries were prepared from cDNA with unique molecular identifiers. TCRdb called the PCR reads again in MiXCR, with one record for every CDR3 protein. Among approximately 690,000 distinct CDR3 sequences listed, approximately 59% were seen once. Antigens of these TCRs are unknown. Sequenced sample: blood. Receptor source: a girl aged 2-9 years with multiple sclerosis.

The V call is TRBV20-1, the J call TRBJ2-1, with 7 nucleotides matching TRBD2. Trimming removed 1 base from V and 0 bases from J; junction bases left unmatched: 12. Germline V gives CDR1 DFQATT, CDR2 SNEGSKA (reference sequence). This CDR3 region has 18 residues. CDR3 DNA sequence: TGCAGTGCTAGAGTCCCTCAGGGTAGCGGGTACTCCTACAATGAGCAGTTCTTC. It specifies CSARVPQGSGYSYNEQFF.

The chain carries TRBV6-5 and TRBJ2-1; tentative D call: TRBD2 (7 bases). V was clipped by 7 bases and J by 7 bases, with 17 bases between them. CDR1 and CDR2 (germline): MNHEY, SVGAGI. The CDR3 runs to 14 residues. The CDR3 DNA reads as TGTGCCAGCATCCGAGCGGGACAATGGAATGAGCAGTTCTTC. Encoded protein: CASIRAGQWNEQFF.

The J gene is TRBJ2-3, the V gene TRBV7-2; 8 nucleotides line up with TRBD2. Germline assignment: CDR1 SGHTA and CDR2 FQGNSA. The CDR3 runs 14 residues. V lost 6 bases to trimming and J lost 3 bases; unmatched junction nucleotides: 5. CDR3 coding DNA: TGTGCCAGCAGTCGGGGGGGCCTGACAGATACGCAGTATTTT. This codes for CASSRGGLTDTQYF.

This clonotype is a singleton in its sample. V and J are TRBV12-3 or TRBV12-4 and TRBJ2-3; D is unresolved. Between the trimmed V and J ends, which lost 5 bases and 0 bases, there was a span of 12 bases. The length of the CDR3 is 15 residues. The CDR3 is CASSDPSTSTDTQYF. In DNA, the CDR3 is TGTGCCAGCAGTGACCCTTCCACGAGCACAGATACGCAGTATTTT.

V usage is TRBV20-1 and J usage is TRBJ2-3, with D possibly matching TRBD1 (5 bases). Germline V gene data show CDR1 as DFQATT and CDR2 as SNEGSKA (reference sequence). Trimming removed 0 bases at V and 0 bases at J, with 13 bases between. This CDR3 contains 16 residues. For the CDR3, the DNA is TGCAGTGCTAGAGATCTTCGAGACAGAAGCACAGATACGCAGTATTTT. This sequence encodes CSARDLRDRSTDTQYF.

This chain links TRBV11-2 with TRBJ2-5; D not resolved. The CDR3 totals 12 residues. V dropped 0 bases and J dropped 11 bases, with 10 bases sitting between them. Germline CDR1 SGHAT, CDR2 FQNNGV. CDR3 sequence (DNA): TGTGCCAGCAGCTTAGATCGGAGAGAGCAGTACTTC. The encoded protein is CASSLDRREQYF.

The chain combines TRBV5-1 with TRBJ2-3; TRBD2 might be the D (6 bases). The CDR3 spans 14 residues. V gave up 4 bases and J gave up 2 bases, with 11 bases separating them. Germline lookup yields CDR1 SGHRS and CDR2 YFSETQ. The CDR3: CASSPGLLTDTQYF. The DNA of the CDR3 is TGCGCCAGCAGCCCGGGACTTCTCACAGATACGCAGTATTTT.

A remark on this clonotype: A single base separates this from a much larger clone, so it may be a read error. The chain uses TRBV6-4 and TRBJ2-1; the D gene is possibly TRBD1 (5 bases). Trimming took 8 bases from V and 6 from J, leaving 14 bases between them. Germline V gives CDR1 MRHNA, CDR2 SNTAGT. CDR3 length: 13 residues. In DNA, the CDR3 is TGTGCCAGCTCCGAGGACACACGCAATGAGCAGTTCTTC. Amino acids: CASSEDTRNEQFF.

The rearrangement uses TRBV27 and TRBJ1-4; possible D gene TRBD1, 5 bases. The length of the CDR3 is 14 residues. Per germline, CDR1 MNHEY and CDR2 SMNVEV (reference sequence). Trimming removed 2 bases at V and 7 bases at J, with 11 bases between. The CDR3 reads CASSLKGIGEKLFF. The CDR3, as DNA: TGTGCCAGCAGTTTAAAGGGGATCGGTGAAAAACTGTTTTTT.

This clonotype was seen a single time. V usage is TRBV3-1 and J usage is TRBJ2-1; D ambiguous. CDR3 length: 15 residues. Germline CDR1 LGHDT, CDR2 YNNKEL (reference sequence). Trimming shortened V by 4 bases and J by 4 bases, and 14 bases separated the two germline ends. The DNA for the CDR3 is TGTGCCAGCAGCCCTGGGGTAATCGTGTACAATGAGCAGTTCTTC. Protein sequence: CASSPGVIVYNEQFF.

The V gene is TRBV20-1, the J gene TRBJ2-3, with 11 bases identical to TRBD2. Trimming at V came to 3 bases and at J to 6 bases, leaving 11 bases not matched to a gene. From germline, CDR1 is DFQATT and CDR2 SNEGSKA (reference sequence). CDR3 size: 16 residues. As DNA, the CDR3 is TGCAGTGCTAGCGACGAGGGATTAGCGGGAGGGGATACGCAGTATTTT. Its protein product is CSASDEGLAGGDTQYF.

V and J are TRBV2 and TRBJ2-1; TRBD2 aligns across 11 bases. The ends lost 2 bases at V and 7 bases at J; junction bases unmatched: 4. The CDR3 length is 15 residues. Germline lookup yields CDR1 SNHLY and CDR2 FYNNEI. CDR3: CASSERASGGNEQFF. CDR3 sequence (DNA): TGTGCCAGCAGTGAAAGGGCTAGCGGGGGGAATGAGCAGTTCTTC.

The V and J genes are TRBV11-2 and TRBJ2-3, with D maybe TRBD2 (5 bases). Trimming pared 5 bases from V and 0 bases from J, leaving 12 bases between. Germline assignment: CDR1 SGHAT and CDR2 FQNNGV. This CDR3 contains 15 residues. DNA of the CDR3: TGTGCCAGCAGCGTAGGAGGACCGAGCACAGATACGCAGTATTTT. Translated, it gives CASSVGGPSTDTQYF.